This TCR beta chain was captured in a study of blood T cell dynamics during melanoma immunotherapy. Data came from immunoSEQ multiplex PCR; TCRdb stores just in-frame clones and leaves some out. The data show approximately 15,000 clones, 70% to 90% seen once. The CDR3 totals 15 residues. Germline CDR1 and CDR2: SGHKS and YYEKEE (reference sequence). Trimming took 4 bases from V and 3 from J, leaving 13 bases between them. Time point in this sample: pre-treatment baseline. Sequenced here: blood, sampled from a patient treated with checkpoint blockade. This receptor was identified in a human donor with melanoma. The chain combines TRBV5-5 with TRBJ2-2, with a possible D match to TRBD1 (6 bases). CDR3 DNA sequence: TGTGCCAGCAGCGTTGTTTCAGGGGACACCGGGGAGCTGTTTTTT. Its protein is CASSVVSGDTGELFF.